Only a few counts were recorded for the clone carrying this T cell receptor beta chain. Time point of the sample: pretreatment peripheral blood. Synthetic templates analogous to TCR were spiked into all PCRs individually. The data were produced by immunoSEQ multiplex PCR, yet TCRdb's version contains in-frame clones alone and is incomplete. The sample gives 50,000 to 55,000 clones, approximately 81% of which show up once; 3.5% to 4.5% is in the top ten. These data originate in a study of PD-L1 blockade in urothelial cancer. In the study overall: Blood was tested 3 weeks (second dose) and 6 weeks into treatment.

From germline, CDR1 is SEHNR and CDR2 FQNEAQ (reference sequence). The CDR3 runs 13 residues. Trimming at V came to 7 bases and at J to 8 bases, leaving 9 bases not matched to a gene. This rearrangement joins TRBV7-9 to TRBJ1-2; TRBD1 matches 8 bases. The sequence was obtained from a man in his sixties or seventies with urothelial cancer. The sequenced sample was PBMCs, obtained around atezolizumab (anti-PD-L1) treatment. CDR3 nucleotides: TGTGCCAGCACCCCCCAGGGGGCCGAAGGCTACACCTTC. Amino acid sequence: CASTPQGAEGYTF.